The T cell receptor (beta chain) described here comes from a study of cytomegalovirus exposure and HLA in healthy donors. Here immunoSEQ multiplex PCR was the method, and the copy in TCRdb shows in-frame clones only, minus some. Among some 200,000 clones listed, roughly 86% were seen once. CDR3 length equals 15 residues. Per germline, CDR1 MNHEY and CDR2 SVGAGI. The V and J ends lost 4 bases and 2 bases, in that order; junction bases with no gene match: 7. The receptor's source is a man under 40 in good health and CMV-seropositive. This rearrangement joins TRBV6-5 to TRBJ1-2, with 7 bases that match TRBD1. The specimen was PBMCs. The CDR3 reads CASSSQTGTNYGYTF. The CDR3 nucleotides read TGTGCCAGCAGTTCCCAGACAGGGACGAACTATGGCTACACCTTC.